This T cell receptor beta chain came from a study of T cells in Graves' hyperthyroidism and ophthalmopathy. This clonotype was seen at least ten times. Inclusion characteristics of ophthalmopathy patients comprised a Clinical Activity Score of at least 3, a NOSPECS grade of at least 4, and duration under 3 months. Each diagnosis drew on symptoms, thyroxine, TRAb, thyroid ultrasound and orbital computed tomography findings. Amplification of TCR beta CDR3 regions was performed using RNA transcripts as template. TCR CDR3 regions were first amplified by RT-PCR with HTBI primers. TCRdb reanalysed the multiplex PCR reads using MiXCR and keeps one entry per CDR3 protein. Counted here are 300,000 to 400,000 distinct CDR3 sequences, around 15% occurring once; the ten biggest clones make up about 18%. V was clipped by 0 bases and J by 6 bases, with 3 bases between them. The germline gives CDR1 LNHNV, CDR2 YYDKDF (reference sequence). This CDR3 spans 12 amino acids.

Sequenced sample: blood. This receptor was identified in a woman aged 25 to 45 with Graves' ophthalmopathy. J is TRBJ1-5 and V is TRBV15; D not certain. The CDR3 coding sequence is TGTGCCACCAGCAGAGATGTTCAGCCCCAGCATTTT. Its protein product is CATSRDVQPQHF.